The 19 T cell receptor beta chains given below trace back to one sample, sequenced in a study of regulatory T cells in long-lasting Graves disease. Time point described: persistent/refractory GD, antithyroid drugs over 5 years with positive TRAb. The TCR library was made from RNA that had been extracted from PBMCs in TRIzol. In building TCR beta libraries, iRepertoire HTBI primers were used together with Arm-PCR of CDR3 regions. Using its own MiXCR run on the multiplex PCR reads, TCRdb lists one record per CDR3 protein. The table shows 600,000 to 800,000 distinct CDR3 sequences, with around 30% occurring only once. The source was peripheral blood mononuclear cells (PBMCs), collected when the disease was refractory, from a patient treated with antithyroid drugs. These receptor sequences come from a female donor with Graves disease.

In this sample, this clonotype turned up a few times. The chain joins TRBV6-5 to TRBJ2-2; D perhaps matches TRBD2 (5 bases). Trimming removed 0 bases at V and 5 bases at J, with 10 bases between. The CDR3 runs to 15 residues. Germline CDR1 and CDR2: MNHEY and SVGAGI. The CDR3 coding sequence is TGTGCCAGCAGTTACTCGGGAGTAGGGACCGGGGAGCTGTTTTTT. As protein: CASSYSGVGTGELFF.

This clonotype has only a few counts. The V and J genes are TRBV13 and TRBJ1-1; D remains ambiguous. The CDR3 runs to 12 residues. V lost 7 bases to trimming and J lost 6 bases, with 12 bases between them. CDR1 is PRHDT and CDR2 is FYEKMQ in the germline V gene (reference sequence). Here the CDR3 DNA reads TGTGCCAGCACCTCCTCGAGGGCTGAAGCTTTCTTT. Translated: CASTSSRAEAFF.

V gene TRBV6-2 or TRBV6-3 combines with J gene TRBJ2-3, with 8 positions matching TRBD2. V trimming: 5 bases; J trimming: 0 bases; junction bases outside the gene matches: 7. This CDR3 spans 16 amino acids. Per germline, CDR1 MNHEY and CDR2 SVGEGT. The CDR3 protein is CASSGSGRPSTDTQYF. CDR3 DNA: TGTGCCAGCAGTGGGAGCGGGAGACCTAGCACAGATACGCAGTATTTT.

This chain uses TRBV6-1 with TRBJ1-1, with 7 nucleotides matching TRBD1. The length of the CDR3 is 12 residues. Germline lookup yields CDR1 MNHNS and CDR2 SASEGT. The V segment lost 6 bases and the J segment 11 bases; nucleotides outside the gene matches: 9. Here the CDR3 DNA reads TGTGCCAGCAGCTCGCCAGGGGGGGGGGCTTTCTTT. Translating it yields CASSSPGGGAFF.

V and J are TRBV20-1 and TRBJ2-5; possibly TRBD1 for D (7 bases). The CDR3 has 21 residues. Germline V gene lookup returns CDR1 DFQATT and CDR2 SNEGSKA (reference sequence). The V gene lost 0 bases and the J gene lost 2 bases, with 31 bases spanning the gap. CDR3 sequence (DNA): TGCAGTGCTAGAGAGGAGGGACTTAGGGACAGCTACCCCACTTTACAAGAGACCCAGTACTTC. Its protein is CSAREEGLRDSYPTLQETQYF.

In its sample, this clonotype was seen many times. This chain links TRBV28 with TRBJ1-6; D possibly corresponds to TRBD1 (6 bases). Trimming shortened V by 5 bases and J by 8 bases, and 13 bases separated the two germline ends. This CDR3 spans 14 amino acids. Germline V gene lookup returns CDR1 MDHEN and CDR2 SYDVKM. The CDR3 region is CASSAPGTYSPLHF. The CDR3 DNA reads TGTGCCAGCAGTGCCCCCGGGACATATTCACCCCTCCACTTT.

Turning to this clonotype: A much bigger clone sits one base away, suggesting this may be a read error. This chain links TRBV6-1 with TRBJ1-1; unclear D gene. The CDR3 has 12 residues. Germline lookup yields CDR1 MNHNS and CDR2 SASEGT. The CDR3 DNA reads as TGTGCCAGCAGCTCACAGAGCACTGGAGCTTTCTTT. Protein: CASSSQSTGAFF.

This chain links TRBV27 with TRBJ2-5; D possibly corresponds to TRBD2 (6 bases). The CDR3 extends over 15 amino acids. V lost 4 bases and J lost 1, with 13 bases in between. The germline V gene has CDR1 MNHEY and CDR2 SMNVEV (reference sequence). In nucleotides, the CDR3 is TGTGCCAGCAGTTCGCACGGGACTTTCCAAGAGACCCAGTACTTC. Amino acids: CASSSHGTFQETQYF.

The genes are TRBV7-2 and TRBJ2-1; 9 nucleotides align to TRBD1. The V segment lost 4 bases and the J segment 6 bases; nucleotides outside the gene matches: 7. From germline, CDR1 is SGHTA and CDR2 FQGNSA. CDR3 size: 15 residues. DNA for the CDR3: TGTGCCAGCAGCTCATCACAGGGGGCAAGCAATGAGCAGTTCTTC. This codes for CASSSSQGASNEQFF. Together with reference TRBV7-2 and TRBJ2-1, the CDR3 gives the full variable domain: GAGVSQSPSNKVTEKGKDVELRCDPISGHTALYWYRQSLGQGLEFLIYFQGNSAPDKSGLPSDRFSAERTGGSVSTLTIQRTQQEDSAVYLCASSSSQGASNEQFFGPGTRLTVL.

This clonotype was counted only a few times. V usage is TRBV20-1 and J usage is TRBJ1-5, with a tentative D call TRBD1 (5 bases). CDR1 and CDR2 (germline): DFQATT, SNEGSKA (reference sequence). The V end was cut by 4 bases, the J end by 3 bases, with 13 bases between. This CDR3 comprises 14 residues. CDR3 in DNA: TGCAGTGCTATTACCGGGGGGGTCAATCAGCCCCAGCATTTT. This sequence encodes CSAITGGVNQPQHF.

The V call is TRBV27, the J call TRBJ1-2; TRBD1 might be the D (6 bases). Germline V lookup: CDR1 MNHEY, CDR2 SMNVEV (reference sequence). V was clipped by 4 bases and J by 3 bases, with 9 bases between them. The CDR3 spans 13 residues. CDR3 sequence: CASSSGADYGYTF. Written as DNA, the CDR3 is TGTGCCAGCAGTTCAGGGGCGGACTATGGCTACACCTTC.

This clonotype appeared a few times. The chain links TRBV6-2 or TRBV6-3 to TRBJ1-5; the match to TRBD1 covers 9 bases. Germline trimming cut 5 bases from V and 0 bases from J; bases unmatched to any gene: 2. CDR1 is MNHEY, CDR2 SVGEGT, per germline. This CDR3 contains 15 residues. CDR3 nucleotides: TGTGCCAGCAGTGAACAGGGGGCTAGCAATCAGCCCCAGCATTTT. Translating it yields CASSEQGASNQPQHF.

This clonotype was seen a handful of times. The gene calls are TRBV6-5 and TRBJ1-1; 7 bases are a match to TRBD1. Germline V gene data show CDR1 as MNHEY and CDR2 as SVGAGI. The CDR3 spans 17 residues. Trimming cost V 0 bases and J 3 bases; bases outside gene matches: 10. CDR3 protein: CASSYSRGGDRDTEAFF. The CDR3 coding sequence is TGTGCCAGCAGTTACTCGCGCGGGGGAGACAGGGACACTGAAGCTTTCTTT.

V usage is TRBV20-1 and J usage is TRBJ1-2; 8 nucleotides match TRBD1. This CDR3 has 14 residues. Germline V gene data show CDR1 as DFQATT and CDR2 as SNEGSKA (reference sequence). The junction had 12 bases not matched to a gene; V was cut back by 5 bases and J by 7 bases. The CDR3 DNA reads as TGCAGTGCTCCGGACAGGGCCGCCTGGGGTGGCTACACCTTC. It translates to CSAPDRAAWGGYTF.

This clonotype was detected only a few times. This chain links TRBV29-1 with TRBJ2-2, with D unclear. V lost 6 bases, J lost 0 bases, and 14 bases lay in between. The CDR3 sequence is 15 residues long. Germline values: CDR1 SQVTM, CDR2 ANQGSEA. The CDR3 is CSVQESRTNTGELFF. CDR3 nucleotide sequence: TGCAGCGTCCAGGAAAGCCGGACGAACACCGGGGAGCTGTTTTTT.

This clonotype was seen just once. The gene calls are TRBV20-1 and TRBJ2-2; 7 nucleotides align to TRBD1. V lost 1 base and J lost 2; bases outside the gene matches: 4. Germline V gene lookup returns CDR1 DFQATT and CDR2 SNEGSKA (reference sequence). The CDR3 consists of 15 residues. CDR3 in DNA: TGCAGTGCTAGAGGCGACAGGGAAAACACCGGGGAGCTGTTTTTT. Encoded protein: CSARGDRENTGELFF.

The chain has TRBV28 and TRBJ1-3, with 8 bases fitting TRBD1. Germline CDR1 and CDR2: MDHEN and SYDVKM. The CDR3 loop spans 17 amino acids. V was pared by 5 bases and J by 0 bases, with 9 bases of the junction left unmatched. The CDR3 reads CASSLPGQVTSGNTIYF. The CDR3 nucleotides read TGTGCCAGCAGTCTCCCGGGACAGGTCACCTCTGGAAACACCATATATTTT.

As to this clonotype: A single base separates this from a much larger clone, so it may be a read error. The chain has TRBV12-3 or TRBV12-4 and TRBJ1-4; D uncertain. V gave up 8 bases and J gave up 8 bases, with 15 bases separating them. The CDR3 spans 13 residues. CDR3 region: CASCSNGWEKLFF. The CDR3 nucleotides read TGTGCCAGCTGCTCGAACGGCTGGGAAAAACTGTTTTTT.

This clonotype has only a few counts. This chain connects TRBV30 to TRBJ1-1; D unclear. Germline CDR1 is GTSNPN and CDR2 is SVGIG (reference sequence). This CDR3 has 14 residues. V dropped 3 bases and J dropped 0 bases, with 11 bases sitting between them. The CDR3 is CAWSTLLMNTEAFF. CDR3 nucleotide sequence: TGTGCCTGGAGCACCCTTCTAATGAACACTGAAGCTTTCTTT.